The 15 T cell receptor beta chains below come from one sample, sequenced in a study of Graves' ophthalmopathy and Graves' hyperthyroidism. Beta-chain TCR CDR3 regions were amplified from RNA transcripts. HTBI primers served in a first-round RT-PCR, which a second-round multiplex PCR followed. One entry per CDR3 protein results from TCRdb running MiXCR on the multiplex PCR reads. This repertoire shows 300,000 to 500,000 distinct CDR3 sequences, 15% to 17% found once; its top ten account for 7%. The sample consisted of peripheral blood. Receptor source: a woman younger than 30 with stable Graves' hyperthyroidism.

CDR3 protein: CASRTRDRVFEQYF. As DNA, the CDR3 is TGTGCCAGCAGAACCCGGGACAGGGTGTTCGAGCAGTACTTC. V is TRBV28 and J is TRBJ2-7; TRBD1 matches 9 bases. The CDR3 runs 14 residues. V lost 6 bases to trimming and J lost 6 bases; unmatched junction nucleotides: 9. Germline values: CDR1 MDHEN, CDR2 SYDVKM.

In this sample, this clonotype turned up many times. The genes are TRBV9 and TRBJ1-3, with D perhaps matching TRBD1 (5 bases). Germline V lookup: CDR1 SGDLS, CDR2 YYNGEE. The CDR3 consists of 18 residues. V lost 1 base and J lost 0, with 17 bases in between. This CDR3 reads CASSVSLQGGLSGNTIYF. The CDR3 DNA reads as TGTGCCAGCAGCGTATCCCTCCAGGGAGGACTCTCTGGAAACACCATATATTTT.

About this clonotype itself: This may be a read error, as it is one base from a much larger clone. As the CDR3 is not closed by the conserved phenylalanine or tryptophan, this likely results from a read error. The chain uses TRBV7-8 and TRBJ1-5, with D tentatively TRBD1 (5 bases). CDR1 and CDR2 from the germline V gene are SGHVS and FQNEAQ. The CDR3 contains 18 residues. The V and J ends lost 5 bases and 6 bases respectively, with 26 bases between them. CDR3 residues: CASSLFKLGRVPPQPQHL. The CDR3, as DNA: TGTGCCAGCAGCCTCTTCAAATTGGGGCGGGTTCCACCTCAGCCCCAGCATTTG.

This clonotype was recorded a few times. The J gene is TRBJ1-1, the V gene TRBV28, with D possibly being TRBD1 (6 bases). The CDR3 runs 15 residues. V was trimmed by 6 bases and J by 5 bases, leaving 19 bases between them. Germline-derived CDR1 and CDR2 are MDHEN and SYDVKM. The CDR3 region is CASRTRDRPWTEAFF. The CDR3 region has the DNA TGTGCCAGCAGAACCCGCGACAGGCCCTGGACTGAAGCTTTCTTT.

This clonotype was seen many times. This chain links TRBV5-1 with TRBJ1-1; weak D call: TRBD1 (5 bases). Germline V gene lookup returns CDR1 SGHRS and CDR2 YFSETQ. The CDR3 has 14 amino acids. V lost 4 bases, J lost 6 bases, and 16 bases lay in between. The CDR3 protein is CASSLTGTSAEAFF. The CDR3 DNA reads as TGCGCCAGCAGCCTGACCGGGACTTCGGCTGAAGCTTTCTTT. Combining the CDR3 with reference TRBV5-1 and TRBJ1-1 gives the whole variable domain KAGVTQTPRYLIKTRGQQVTLSCSPISGHRSVSWYQQTPGQGLQFLFEYFSETQRNKGNFPGRFSGRQFSNSRSEMNVSTLELGDSALYLCASSLTGTSAEAFFGQGTRLTVV.

This clonotype was counted at least ten times. The chain employs TRBV11-2 and TRBJ2-5, with no clear D. There are 15 residues in the CDR3. The ends were cut back, 0 bases at V and 0 bases at J, with 8 bases in the middle. Germline V gene lookup returns CDR1 SGHAT and CDR2 FQNNGV. The CDR3 spells CASSLDGSHQETQYF. The DNA of the CDR3 is TGTGCCAGCAGCTTAGATGGCAGCCACCAAGAGACCCAGTACTTC.

There are many counts of this clonotype. The chain combines TRBV29-1 with TRBJ2-5; possible D gene TRBD2, 6 bases. The CDR3 is 13 amino acids. Trimming removed 7 bases at V and 2 bases at J, with 14 bases between. CDR1 and CDR2 (germline): SQVTM, ANQGSEA. The CDR3 DNA reads as TGCAGCGCACACCGGGACTTACAAGAGACCCAGTACTTC. Protein sequence: CSAHRDLQETQYF. The full variable domain, completed using reference TRBV29-1 and TRBJ2-5, is SAVISQKPSRDICQRGTSLTIQCQVDSQVTMMFWYRQQPGQSLTLIATANQGSEATYESGFVIDKFPISRPNLTFSTLTVSNMSPEDSSIYLCSAHRDLQETQYFGPGTRLLVL.

This clonotype was counted ten times or more. The CDR3 region is CASSFLRGQQPYEQYF. The CDR3 DNA is TGTGCCAGCAGCTTTCTCAGGGGTCAACAACCCTACGAGCAGTACTTC. This chain connects TRBV7-2 to TRBJ2-7, with D possibly TRBD1 on 6 matching bases. The CDR3 runs 16 residues. Germline CDR1 reads SGHTA; CDR2 reads FQGNSA. The ends were cut back, 3 bases at V and 2 bases at J, with 17 bases in the middle.

The V gene is TRBV6-1, the J gene TRBJ1-2; D gene uncertain. Germline lookup yields CDR1 MNHNS and CDR2 SASEGT. The CDR3 runs 15 residues. V dropped 3 bases and J dropped 4 bases, with 15 bases sitting between them. This CDR3 is CASSDNFLRIYGYTF. As DNA, the CDR3 is TGTGCCAGCAGTGATAACTTTCTCCGGATCTATGGCTACACCTTC.

In its sample, this clonotype was seen many times. This chain connects TRBV19 to TRBJ1-1; 9 nucleotides match TRBD1. The CDR3 has 14 residues. The trim removed 7 bases at V and 3 bases at J, leaving 6 bases unmatched. Germline V gene lookup returns CDR1 LNHDA and CDR2 SQIVND (reference sequence). The CDR3 nucleotides are TGTGCCAGTACCATTCGGACAGGGGACACTGAAGCTTTCTTT. Protein product: CASTIRTGDTEAFF.

With regard to this clonotype: Since the CDR3 does not end with the conserved phenylalanine or tryptophan, this likely comes from a read error. The DNA is left out, because the CDR3 cannot be placed on it with certainty; the CDR3 is given as TCRdb lists it. The chain employs TRBV19 and TRBJ1-1. A total of 13 residues make up the CDR3, ends included. The germline V gene encodes CDR1 LNHDA and CDR2 SQIVND (reference sequence). CDR3 in amino acids: CASRSGLNTEACL.

In its sample, this clonotype was seen many times. The chain employs TRBV11-2 and TRBJ2-5; 14 bases line up with TRBD2. Looked up from germline, CDR1 is SGHAT and CDR2 is FQNNGV. The CDR3 is made up of 17 amino acids. With V trimmed by 3 bases and J by 4 bases, 7 bases remained unmatched. CDR3 amino acids: CASSFGTSGGQGETQYF. CDR3 coding DNA: TGTGCCAGCAGCTTTGGGACTAGCGGGGGCCAGGGAGAGACCCAGTACTTC.

The gene calls are TRBV6-2 or TRBV6-3 and TRBJ1-2; D possibly corresponds to TRBD1 (5 bases). V was shortened by 2 bases and J by 4 bases, with 11 bases between the two germline ends. Germline V lookup: CDR1 MNHEY, CDR2 SVGEGT. There are 14 residues in the CDR3. DNA for the CDR3: TGTGCCAGCAGTTACGATCGTGACAGCTATGGCTACACCTTC. It yields the protein CASSYDRDSYGYTF.

This clonotype has a handful of counts. The chain is built from TRBV10-2 and TRBJ2-7, with 12 positions matching TRBD1. The CDR3 runs 14 residues. Per germline, CDR1 WSHSY and CDR2 SAAADI. Unmatched junction bases numbered 7, after V lost 6 bases and J lost 7 bases. The DNA for the CDR3 is TGCGCCAGCAGCCCGGGACAGGGGGCGCAGGAGCAGTACTTC. Translation gives CASSPGQGAQEQYF.

This clonotype was seen ten or more times. J is TRBJ2-2 and V is TRBV6-2 or TRBV6-3; 7 nucleotides line up with TRBD1. The CDR3 spans 13 residues. CDR1 MNHEY and CDR2 SVGEGT come from the germline V gene. The V segment lost 8 bases and the J segment 4 bases; nucleotides outside the gene matches: 4. The CDR3 nucleotides read TGTGCCAGCGAGGGACAGTTCACCGGGGAGCTGTTTTTT. This codes for CASEGQFTGELFF.